The present T cell receptor beta chain was sequenced within a study of T cells in Graves' hyperthyroidism and ophthalmopathy. The CDR3 runs to 14 residues. V lost 5 bases to trimming and J lost 0 bases, with 10 bases between them. Germline CDR1 reads SGHTA; CDR2 reads FQGNSA. Amplification of TCR beta CDR3 regions was performed using RNA transcripts as template. The HTBI primer set drove a first-round RT-PCR of the TCR CDR3. MiXCR, applied by TCRdb to the multiplex PCR reads, yields one record per CDR3 protein. The table lists fewer than 900,000 distinct CDR3 sequences, less than 20% of them singletons. This clonotype occurred a few times. Absent ophthalmopathy progression within 18 months defined stable Graves' hyperthyroidism.

The J gene is TRBJ2-5, the V gene TRBV7-2; D is unclear. Source material: blood. The receptor's source is a young man with Graves' hyperthyroidism. CDR3 in DNA: TGTGCCAGCAGCGGACGGTTGTACCAAGAGACCCAGTACTTC. Amino acids: CASSGRLYQETQYF. The full variable domain, its missing parts supplied by reference TRBV7-2 and TRBJ2-5, is GAGVSQSPSNKVTEKGKDVELRCDPISGHTALYWYRQSLGQGLEFLIYFQGNSAPDKSGLPSDRFSAERTGGSVSTLTIQRTQQEDSAVYLCASSGRLYQETQYFGPGTRLLVL.